The rows below give T cell receptor beta chains drawn from one sample of a study of blood T cell repertoires in COVID-19. Using immunoSEQ multiplex PCR, the repertoire was profiled, and TCRdb retains in-frame clones only, with some absent. The table shows about 170,000 clones, with 80% to 90% occurring only once. The sequencing input was peripheral blood. The receptor set was obtained from a woman aged 70-85 years who had recovered from COVID-19. The CDR3 runs from the conserved cysteine through the conserved F or W. D genes are given only for firm matches. Some rows have no size entry. The others give once, few or many, or a class for an expanded clone.

J gene,D gene,V gene,clone size,CDR3 DNA,CDR3 protein
TRBJ2-5,TRBD2,TRBV3-1/TRBV3-2,-,TGTGCCAGCAGCCTCGGGACTAGCGGGAGGGAGACCCAGTACTTC,CASSLGTSGRETQYF
TRBJ2-5,TRBD2,TRBV5-4,-,TGTGCCAGCAGCAAACCCCCTAGCGGGGGGGCCCAAGAGACCCAGTACTTC,CASSKPPSGGAQETQYF
TRBJ1-3,-,TRBV5-4,-,TGTGCCAGCAGCCCCGCCGGGCCGGGGTACTCTGGAAACACCATATATTTT,CASSPAGPGYSGNTIYF
TRBJ2-5,TRBD1,TRBV7-2,-,TGTGCCAGCAGCCCACAGGGGCACCAAGAGACCCAGTACTTC,CASSPQGHQETQYF
TRBJ1-5,TRBD1,TRBV9,-,TGTGCCAGCAGCCCAGGGCAGGGGGCTAGCAATCAGCCCCAGCATTTT,CASSPGQGASNQPQHF
TRBJ2-3,TRBD2,TRBV5-1,-,TGCGCCAGCAGCTTTAGCGGGACTAGCACAGATACGCAGTATTTT,CASSFSGTSTDTQYF
TRBJ2-5,-,TRBV5-1,-,TGCGTCAGCAGCTTGGGGCCGGGGGAGACCCAGTACTTC,CVSSLGPGETQYF
TRBJ2-2,TRBD2,TRBV7-2,-,TGTGCCAGCAGCTTAGTGGCTAGCGGGAGTGGTCGGGCCGGGGAGCTGTTTTTT,CASSLVASGSGRAGELFF
TRBJ1-1,TRBD1,TRBV5-4,-,TGTGCCAGCAGCACGGGGACGACAGGGCTGAACACTGAAGCTTTCTTT,CASSTGTTGLNTEAFF
TRBJ2-3,-,TRBV29-1,-,TGCAGCGTTGAAGGCGCGTCAGATACGCAGTATTTT,CSVEGASDTQYF
TRBJ2-5,TRBD2,TRBV5-4,-,TGTGCCAGCAGCCGGGGGGGACTAGCGAAAGAGACCCAGTACTTC,CASSRGGLAKETQYF
TRBJ1-1,-,TRBV6-5,-,TGTGCCAGCATCGCATACCTGGGTGACAAAGCTTTCTTT,CASIAYLGDKAFF
TRBJ1-1,-,TRBV30,-,TGTGCCTGGAGCGTGGGGGGTACGAGCACTGAAGCTTTCTTT,CAWSVGGTSTEAFF
TRBJ2-7,-,TRBV7-8,-,TGTGCCAGCAGCTCCGACACACCTTCGGACGAGCAGTACTTC,CASSSDTPSDEQYF
TRBJ1-1,-,TRBV10-2,many,TGCGCCAGCAGTGATCCAGGAATGAACACTGAAGCTTTCTTT,CASSDPGMNTEAFF
TRBJ1-3,-,TRBV2,-,TGTGCCAGCAGCCGACAGCTGGTTCCGGACACCATATATTTT,CASSRQLVPDTIYF
TRBJ2-7,TRBD1,TRBV11-3,-,TGTGCCAGCAGCCGACAGGGGGCCGAGCAGTACTTC,CASSRQGAEQYF
TRBJ1-4,-,TRBV5-1,once,TGCGCCAGCAGCTTGCGGTGGGCTGCAACTAATGAAAAACTGTTTTTT,CASSLRWAATNEKLFF
TRBJ2-5,TRBD1,TRBV9,-,TGTGCCAGCAGCGTAACCCCCGGGACAGGGGAGACCCAGTACTTC,CASSVTPGTGETQYF
TRBJ1-4,-,TRBV13,-,TGTGCCAGCAGCTTAGTGCGAGGTGAAAAACTGTTTTTT,CASSLVRGEKLFF
TRBJ2-3,TRBD2,TRBV27,-,TGTGCCAGCAGTTTCTGGAGCGGGGGACCGGGGGGCACAGATACGCAGTATTTT,CASSFWSGGPGGTDTQYF
TRBJ1-2,TRBD1,TRBV4-1,-,TGCGCCAGCAGCCAACAAGGGGCGACAGGGGGCAGCTATGGCTACACCTTC,CASSQQGATGGSYGYTF
TRBJ2-5,TRBD2,TRBV5-1,-,TGCGCCAGCAGCTTGCCGGTACTAGCGGGGACCCAGTACTTC,CASSLPVLAGTQYF
TRBJ1-4,TRBD1,TRBV30,-,TGTGCCTGGAGTCCCCCCGGGGGACAGGGTTTTGAAAAACTGTTTTTT,CAWSPPGGQGFEKLFF
TRBJ2-3,TRBD2,TRBV18,few,TGTGCCAGCTCACCGGTAGCGGGGGCCGCCACAGATACGCAGTATTTT,CASSPVAGAATDTQYF
TRBJ2-5,TRBD2,TRBV3-1/TRBV3-2,-,TGTGCCAGCCGGGCCGGGGGGGAGACCCAGTACTTC,CASRAGGETQYF
TRBJ1-2,TRBD1,TRBV28,-,TGTGCCAGCACCCCGACGGACAGGCTAGCCTATGGCTACACCTTC,CASTPTDRLAYGYTF
TRBJ1-2,-,TRBV10-3,-,TGTGCCATCAGTGAGTCGCAGGACAGATCCACCTTC,CAISESQDRSTF
TRBJ1-2,-,TRBV28,once,TGTGCCAGCACCGCCACGGGGGGCAGGTACGCGTATGGCTACACCTTC,CASTATGGRYAYGYTF
TRBJ2-7,TRBD2,TRBV7-2,-,TGTGCCAGCAGCTCGCCCGGGGGGTACGAGCAGTACTTC,CASSSPGGYEQYF
TRBJ2-5,TRBD2,TRBV7-2,-,TGTGCCAGCAGCTTAGCCGGGGGGGTGGAGACCCAGTACTTC,CASSLAGGVETQYF
TRBJ1-2,-,TRBV9,-,TGTGCCAGCAGCGTAGCGGAGGGGGGAGGGCAGGGCTATGGCTACACCTTC,CASSVAEGGGQGYGYTF
TRBJ2-7,TRBD1,TRBV20-1,-,TGCAGTGCTCGACAGGGTTACGAGCAGTACTTC,CSARQGYEQYF
TRBJ1-6,-,TRBV28,-,TGTGCCAGCAGCCGCCGGGGGGGGCATAATTCACCCCTCCACTTT,CASSRRGGHNSPLHF
TRBJ1-1,-,TRBV16,-,TGTGCCAGCAGCCAGGCCCGCACTGAAGCTTTCTTT,CASSQARTEAFF
TRBJ2-7,-,TRBV28,few,TGTGCCAGCAGCTCCCCCCGGGGGGCGGGGTACGAGCAGTACTTC,CASSSPRGAGYEQYF
TRBJ2-1,TRBD2,TRBV5-1,-,TGCGCCAGCAGCCCGGGGCGGGAGGGCCGTGAGCAGTTCTTC,CASSPGREGREQFF
TRBJ1-1,-,TRBV2,few,TGTGCCAGCACCAAGGAGGAGGGGATGAACACTGAAGCTTTCTTT,CASTKEEGMNTEAFF
TRBJ1-2,-,TRBV11-1,-,TGTGCCAGCAGCCCCGGACCAGACAGGACCTATGGCTACACCTTC,CASSPGPDRTYGYTF
TRBJ1-2,-,TRBV28,-,TGTGCCAGCAGTTCCGCGGGCCTCTACTATGGCTACACCTTC,CASSSAGLYYGYTF